This T cell receptor beta chain was identified in a study of T cells in tuberculosis. Study-wide background: The T cells targeted glucose monomycolate, a mycobacterial lipid, via CD1B. In South Africa, adults with active tuberculosis were compared with IGRA-negative and latently infected IGRA-positive adolescents.

Time point of the sample: new active TB diagnosis, blood taken before or within 7 days of starting treatment. Generated by immunoSEQ multiplex PCR, the TCRdb table keeps only in-frame clones and is missing some. The sample shows 29,000 or so clones, approximately 90% of them seen only once. The sample in question was PBMCs, obtained at tuberculosis diagnosis. This TCR was sampled from an adult with tuberculosis.

The CDR3 here is CASSETGRGQPQHF. CDR3 DNA: TGTGCCAGCAGTGAGACAGGACGAGGTCAGCCCCAGCATTTT. The chain couples TRBV28 to TRBJ1-5; maybe TRBD1 (6 bases). The CDR3 spans 14 residues. Germline V gene data show CDR1 as MDHEN and CDR2 as SYDVKM. V lost 5 bases and J 6 bases, leaving 14 bases between the germline ends. Together with reference TRBV28 and TRBJ1-5, the CDR3 gives the full variable domain: DVKVTQSSRYLVKRTGEKVFLECVQDMDHENMFWYRQDPGLGLRLIYFSYDVKMKEKGDIPEGYSVSREKKERFSLILESASTNQTSMYLCASSETGRGQPQHFGDGTRLSIL.